This record covers a single T cell receptor (beta chain). This specimen comes from a study of T cells in Graves' hyperthyroidism and ophthalmopathy. RNA transcripts were the template for amplifying TCR beta CDR3 regions. The primer set for the first-round RT-PCR of the TCR CDR3 was HTBI. TCRdb re-derived calls from the multiplex PCR reads in MiXCR, one entry per CDR3 protein. Seen here are approximately 32,000 distinct CDR3 sequences, just under 50% observed once, and the top ten hold roughly 6.2%. Trimming left V 4 bases short and J 3 bases short, with 8 bases between. The CDR3 spans 14 residues. CDR1 is KGHDR, CDR2 SFDVKD, per germline.

What was sequenced was blood. The receptor's source is a woman aged 50 to 60 with Graves' hyperthyroidism that later progressed to Graves' ophthalmopathy. The V and J genes are TRBV24-1 and TRBJ1-4, with a weak D call TRBD1 (5 bases). DNA for the CDR3: TGTGCCACCAGTGAGCAGGGACCTAATGAAAAACTGTTTTTT. Its protein is CATSEQGPNEKLFF.